This T cell receptor (beta chain) was found in a study of blood T cell repertoires in COVID-19. The wider study: Sites across the United States, Italy and Spain contributed samples from acute and convalescent COVID-19. T cells, B-cell-depleted T cells, or PBMCs provided the cDNA or gDNA that served as material.

In the original workflow: Nucleated cell counts were estimated from reference gene primer amplification. Profiling relied on immunoSEQ multiplex PCR, and the TCRdb table lists in-frame clones only, not all of them. V, J and clone size were drawn from that table, and D and trimming were deduced from the DNA. The sample includes 140,000 to 150,000 clones, about 89% of them seen just once. V was pared by 5 bases and J by 6 bases, with 5 bases of the junction left unmatched. CDR1 is SGHAT and CDR2 is FQNNGV in the germline V gene. The CDR3 runs to 14 residues. Material for sequencing was peripheral blood. This chain joins TRBV11-2 and TRBJ2-7, with 12 bases that match TRBD2. The clonotype was recovered from a man aged 60-69 years with active or convalescent COVID-19. The CDR3 DNA follows: TGTGCCAGCAGCCCTAGCGGGAGGGCCTCCGAGCAGTACTTC. Translating gives CASSPSGRASEQYF. The variable domain in full, with the rest retrieved from reference TRBV11-2 and TRBJ2-7, is EAGVAQSPRYKIIEKRQSVAFWCNPISGHATLYWYQQILGQGPKLLIQFQNNGVVDDSQLPKDRFSAERLKGVDSTLKIQPAKLEDSAVYLCASSPSGRASEQYFGPGTRLTVT.